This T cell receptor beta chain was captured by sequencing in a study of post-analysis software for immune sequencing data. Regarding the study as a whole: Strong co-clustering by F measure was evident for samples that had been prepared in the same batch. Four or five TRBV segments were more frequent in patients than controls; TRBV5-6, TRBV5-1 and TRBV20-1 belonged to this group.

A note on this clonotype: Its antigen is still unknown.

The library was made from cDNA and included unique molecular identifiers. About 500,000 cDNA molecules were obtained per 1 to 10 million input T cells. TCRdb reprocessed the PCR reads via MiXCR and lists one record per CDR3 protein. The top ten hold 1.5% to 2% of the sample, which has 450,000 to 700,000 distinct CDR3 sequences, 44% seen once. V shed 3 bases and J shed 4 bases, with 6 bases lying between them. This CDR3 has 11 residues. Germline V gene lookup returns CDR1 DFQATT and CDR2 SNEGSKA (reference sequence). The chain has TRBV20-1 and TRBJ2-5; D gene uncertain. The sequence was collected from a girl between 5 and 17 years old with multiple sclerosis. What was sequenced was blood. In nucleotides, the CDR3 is TGCAGTGCTAGCGGTGTAGAGACCCAGTACTTC. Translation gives CSASGVETQYF.